Presented here are 19 T cell receptor beta chains from one specimen sequenced in a study of human T cells and chemical hapten exposure. Regarding time point: patch test 2, 6 weeks after DPC sensitization. Treatment noted: therapeutic diphenylcyclopropenone sensitization with weekly scalp DPC. One entry per CDR3 protein, called by TCRdb with MiXCR from the RACE reads. The data contain approximately 96,000 distinct CDR3 sequences, roughly a tenth of them singletons. The source material was whole blood, sampled in connection with sensitization to the hapten diphenylcyclopropenone (DPC). These receptors all stem from a woman in her thirties or forties with alopecia areata. Some clones in this sample may be carry-over from other donors' samples.

In its sample, this clonotype was seen many times. The chain employs TRBV5-6 and TRBJ2-2; 10 nucleotides agree with TRBD2. Germline loops: CDR1 SGHDT, CDR2 YYEEEE. Trimming took 4 bases from V and 1 from J; bases not matched to a gene: 4. This CDR3 has 16 residues. CDR3 in amino acids: CASSLWTSGNTGELFF. DNA for the CDR3: TGTGCCAGCAGCCTGTGGACTAGCGGGAACACCGGGGAGCTGTTTTTT.

This clonotype was counted a few times. The V call is TRBV7-2, the J call TRBJ2-5; 7 nucleotides agree with TRBD1. The CDR3 has 14 residues. CDR1 is SGHTA and CDR2 is FQGNSA in the germline V gene. J gave up 2 bases and V 3 bases, and 3 bases lay outside the gene matches. The CDR3 loop reads CASSLARGQETQYF. The CDR3 bases are TGTGCCAGCAGCTTGGCCAGGGGGCAAGAGACCCAGTACTTC.

The V and J genes are TRBV5-1 and TRBJ2-7; 7 nucleotides align to TRBD1. The junction had 4 bases not matched to a gene; V was cut back by 1 base and J by 0 bases. The CDR3 consists of 15 residues. The germline gives CDR1 SGHRS, CDR2 YFSETQ. The CDR3 DNA is TGCGCCAGCAGCTTGTTGTGGGACAGCTCCTACGAGCAGTACTTC. Translated: CASSLLWDSSYEQYF.

CDR3 DNA: TGTGCCTGGAGTGCAACAGGTCACACCGGGGAGCTGTTTTTT. It is translated as CAWSATGHTGELFF. V gene TRBV30 combines with J gene TRBJ2-2; weak D call: TRBD1 (5 bases). CDR1 and CDR2 from the germline V gene are GTSNPN and SVGIG (reference sequence). This CDR3 has 14 amino acids. The germline V and J ends were trimmed by 1 base and 3 bases, with 9 bases remaining between them.

This clonotype has just a few counts. The junction shows a germline mismatch at one end, possibly a read error. The chain combines TRBV7-6 with TRBJ2-6, with D uncertain. The germline V gene encodes CDR1 SGHVS and CDR2 FNYEAQ. The CDR3 is made up of 14 amino acids. The CDR3 sequence: CASSLEPGANVLTF. The CDR3 nucleotides are TGTGCCAGCAGTTTAGAACCTGGGGCCAACGTCCTGACTTTC. Combining the CDR3 with reference TRBV7-6 and TRBJ2-6 gives the whole variable domain GAGVSQSPRYKVTKRGQDVALRCDPISGHVSLYWYRQALGQGPEFLTYFNYEAQQDKSGLPNDRFSAERPEGSISTLTIQRTEQRDSAMYRCASSLEPGANVLTFGAGSRLTVL.

This clonotype was recorded a few times. V is TRBV6-1 and J is TRBJ2-3, with D perhaps being TRBD1 or TRBD2 (5 bases each). Per the germline V gene, CDR1 is MNHNS and CDR2 is SASEGT. The V and J ends lost 6 bases and 4 bases respectively, with 14 bases between them. The length of the CDR3 is 14 residues. Here the CDR3 reads CASRTGTSADTQYF. The CDR3 nucleotides are TGTGCCAGCAGAACCGGGACCAGCGCAGATACGCAGTATTTT.

This clonotype was found a few times. This chain links TRBV11-1 with TRBJ1-1; maybe TRBD1 (5 bases). The CDR3 has 13 amino acids. With 5 bases removed from V and 0 bases from J, the gap between germline ends came to 7 bases. Germline V lookup: CDR1 SGHAT, CDR2 FQDESV (reference sequence). The CDR3 is CASSATVNTEAFF. The CDR3 DNA follows: TGTGCCAGCAGCGCGACAGTGAACACTGAAGCTTTCTTT.

This clonotype was seen ten or more times. V gene TRBV6-1 combines with J gene TRBJ2-7; D remains unclear. V lost 0 bases and J 4 bases, leaving 7 bases between the germline ends. Germline-derived CDR1 and CDR2 are MNHNS and SASEGT. This CDR3 is 13 amino acids long. The chain's CDR3 is CASSEAMTYEQYF. CDR3 DNA: TGTGCCAGCAGTGAAGCAATGACTTACGAGCAGTACTTC.

This clonotype was seen repeatedly, ten times or more. V gene TRBV18 combines with J gene TRBJ2-1, with D possibly called TRBD1 or TRBD2 (5 bases each). Trimming cost V 3 bases and J 4 bases, with 10 bases left between them. The CDR3 loop spans 14 amino acids. Germline loops: CDR1 KGHSH, CDR2 LQKENI. In nucleotides, the CDR3 is TGTGCCAGCTCACCGAGAGGGGAATACAATGAGCAGTTCTTC. This codes for CASSPRGEYNEQFF.

V usage is TRBV20-1 and J usage is TRBJ2-2, with 9 bases that match TRBD2. This CDR3 comprises 16 residues. From germline, CDR1 is DFQATT and CDR2 SNEGSKA (reference sequence). The V and J ends lost 0 bases and 7 bases, in that order; junction bases with no gene match: 9. The CDR3 DNA reads TGCAGTGCTAGAGATGTTCAGCTAGCGGGGAACGGGGAGCTGTTTTTT. Amino acids: CSARDVQLAGNGELFF.

This CDR3 reads CASSFRQGTYEQYF. DNA of the CDR3: TGTGCCAGCAGCTTTAGACAGGGTACCTACGAGCAGTACTTC. V usage is TRBV5-5 and J usage is TRBJ2-7, with 7 nucleotides matching TRBD1. V lost 2 bases to trimming and J lost 2 bases; unmatched junction nucleotides: 4. This CDR3 contains 14 residues. CDR1 is SGHKS and CDR2 is YYEKEE in the germline V gene (reference sequence). Using reference TRBV5-5 and TRBJ2-7 for the parts outside the CDR3, the full variable domain is DAGVTQSPTHLIKTRGQQVTLRCSPISGHKSVSWYQQVLGQGPQFIFQYYEKEERGRGNFPDRFSARQFPNYSSELNVNALLLGDSALYLCASSFRQGTYEQYFGPGTRLTVT.

In its sample, this clonotype was seen a few times. The chain links TRBV7-9 to TRBJ2-1; TRBD2 matches at 11 bases. CDR1 is SEHNR and CDR2 is FQNEAQ in the germline V gene (reference sequence). The CDR3 extends over 17 amino acids. V lost 7 bases to trimming and J lost 14 bases; unmatched junction nucleotides: 22. The CDR3 region has the DNA TGTGCCAGCACCCCCGCAAAACTAGCGGGAGTATCAAGGGGAGAGTTCTTC. Its protein product is CASTPAKLAGVSRGEFF.

The chain links TRBV29-1 to TRBJ2-7, with D maybe TRBD2 (6 bases). V was cut by 4 bases and J by 1 base, with 14 bases left in between. Germline V gene data show CDR1 as SQVTM and CDR2 as ANQGSEA. CDR3 length equals 14 residues. The chain's CDR3 is CSVVGSGSSYEQYF. The DNA of the CDR3 is TGCAGCGTTGTGGGTAGCGGTAGTTCCTACGAGCAGTACTTC.

This clonotype was seen only a few times. The chain has TRBV15 and TRBJ2-6; no clear D gene. V lost 1 base and J lost 2, with 6 bases in between. CDR1 is LNHNV and CDR2 is YYDKDF in the germline V gene (reference sequence). This CDR3 comprises 15 residues. CDR3 amino acids: CATSRGGPGANVLTF. DNA of the CDR3: TGTGCCACCAGCAGAGGGGGTCCTGGGGCCAACGTCCTGACTTTC.

This clonotype was picked up a small number of times. The chain has TRBV10-3 and TRBJ2-7, with D tentatively TRBD2 (6 bases). CDR1 is ENHRY and CDR2 is SYGVKD in the germline V gene. The V end lost 6 bases, the J end lost 3 bases, and 12 bases lay between the germline ends. The CDR3 is 13 amino acids. The CDR3: CAIRRPGGYEQYF. The CDR3 bases are TGTGCCATCAGGCGCCCCGGGGGCTACGAGCAGTACTTC.

This chain links TRBV20-1 with TRBJ2-7; the match to TRBD2 covers 8 bases. Losses at the gene ends were 3 bases for V and 3 bases for J; bases not matched to a gene: 7. Looked up from germline, CDR1 is DFQATT and CDR2 is SNEGSKA (reference sequence). The CDR3 contains 14 residues. The CDR3 loop reads CSARTGRDNYEQYF. The CDR3 DNA sequence: TGCAGTGCTAGGACCGGGAGGGACAACTACGAGCAGTACTTC.

This clonotype was picked up a small number of times. The chain combines TRBV4-3 with TRBJ1-2; the D is unclear. This CDR3 spans 17 amino acids. V was shortened by 1 base and J by 2 bases, with 17 bases between the two germline ends. The germline V gene encodes CDR1 LGHNA and CDR2 YSLEER. Here the CDR3 reads CASSQAHRAPTNYGYTF. The CDR3 region has the DNA TGCGCCAGCAGCCAAGCCCATCGGGCCCCCACCAACTATGGCTACACCTTC.

V usage is TRBV6-2 or TRBV6-3 and J usage is TRBJ2-7; the match to TRBD2 covers 8 bases. This CDR3 has 13 residues. Per the germline V gene, CDR1 is MNHEY and CDR2 is SVGEGT. V gave up 8 bases and J gave up 6 bases; unmatched junction bases: 9. The CDR3 sequence is CASSGLAHSEQYF. CDR3 bases: TGTGCCAGCTCCGGACTAGCACACTCCGAGCAGTACTTC.

This clonotype showed up just a few times. The chain carries TRBV7-3 and TRBJ2-1; 11 bases line up with TRBD2. This CDR3 has 17 amino acids. CDR1 is SGHTA, CDR2 FQGTGA, per germline. Trimming at V came to 1 base and at J to 5 bases, leaving 7 bases not matched to a gene. The CDR3: CASSLSPLAGGDNEQFF. The CDR3 DNA is TGTGCCAGCAGCTTAAGCCCTTTAGCGGGAGGGGACAATGAGCAGTTCTTC.